These T cell receptor beta chains were read from a single sample in a study of T cell repertoires in cytomegalovirus infection. TCRdb redid the calling of the reads with MiXCR, one entry per CDR3 protein. Of 650,000 to 850,000 distinct CDR3 sequences listed, 25% to 30% are singletons. The antigens of these receptors remain unknown. Specimen: cultured CD8+ T cells from PBMCs, collected from culture after CMV antigen stimulation. Receptors were obtained from a human donor in good health (CMV status not recorded). Some clones in this sample may be carry-over from other donors' samples. Both conserved end residues are part of each CDR3. D genes are given only for firm matches. Only part of the rows carry a size: once, few, many, or a class if the clone is expanded.

V	D	J	size	DNA	CDR3
TRBV11-2	.	TRBJ1-1	many	TGTGCCAGCAGCCATTCGGGGGCGGGGAGTCTGAACACTGAAGCTTTCTTT	CASSHSGAGSLNTEAFF
TRBV12-3/TRBV12-4	.	TRBJ1-4	few	TGTGCCAGCAGTTTTTCTGGGGGGTCGACTAATGAAAAACTGTTTTTT	CASSFSGGSTNEKLFF
TRBV11-2	.	TRBJ1-2	.	TGTGCCAGCAGCTTAGCTTACCTAGGACGCGGTGTGTCCTTC	CASSLAYLGRGVSF
TRBV12-3/TRBV12-4	.	TRBJ2-5	many	TGTGCCAGCAGTTTCGACAGTCAAGAGACCCAGTACTTC	CASSFDSQETQYF
TRBV27	.	TRBJ1-1	few	TGTGCCAGCAGTCTACAACGACGGGGGTTTAACACTGAAGCTTTCTTT	CASSLQRRGFNTEAFF
TRBV12-3/TRBV12-4	TRBD1	TRBJ1-6	few	TGTGCCAGCAGGACAGGGGGGGTTGTTTCACCCCTCCACTTT	CASRTGGVVSPLHF
TRBV7-9	.	TRBJ2-6	.	TGTGCCAGCAGCTACCGGGTCTCTGGGGCCAACGACCTGACTTTC	CASSYRVSGANDLTF
TRBV6-8	.	TRBJ2-1	few	TGTGCCAGCAGTTCCAACGGACACTCAATGTGGTTCTTC	CASSSNGHSMWFF
TRBV14	.	TRBJ2-1	few	TGTGCCAGCAGCCAAAGTAAACTAGCAAACAATGAGCAGTTCTTC	CASSQSKLANNEQFF
TRBV4-1	.	TRBJ2-1	few	TGCGCCAGCAGCCACGATCCCCCCGTCTTGGCAGGGAACAATGAGCAGTTCTTC	CASSHDPPVLAGNNEQFF